Shown below are 14 T cell receptor beta chains from a single sample sequenced in a study of response to subunit inactivated influenza vaccine. TCRdb used MiXCR to reprocess the RT-PCR reads, holding one entry per CDR3 protein. In the table there are about 700,000 distinct CDR3 sequences, less than 20% of which are singletons. The starting material was PBMCs from blood, obtained 11 to 12 days after vaccination. The receptors shown here come from a man aged 45 to 65 who received an inactivated influenza vaccine.

J is TRBJ2-2 and V is TRBV25-1; D may be TRBD1 or TRBD2 (5 bases each). The V gene's germline CDR1 is MGHDK and CDR2 SYGVNS. The CDR3 covers 14 residues. The V end lost 9 bases, the J end lost 5 bases, and 16 bases lay between the germline ends. The CDR3 sequence: CASRGDLGTGELFF. The CDR3 DNA follows: TGTGCCAGTCGAGGGGACCTTGGGACCGGGGAGCTGTTTTTT.

The CDR3, as DNA: TGTGCCATCAGTGATGGGGGGCAAGAGACCCAGTACTTC. Its protein product is CAISDGGQETQYF. V and J are TRBV10-3 and TRBJ2-5, with a tentative D call TRBD2 (6 bases). The CDR3 contains 13 residues. Trimming shortened V by 3 bases and J by 2 bases, and 7 bases separated the two germline ends. CDR1 is ENHRY, CDR2 SYGVKD, per germline.

The rearrangement uses TRBV12-3 or TRBV12-4 and TRBJ1-2; D unresolved. There are 13 residues in the CDR3. V was cut by 3 bases and J by 3 bases, with 8 bases left in between. CDR3 sequence reads: CASSLGRHYGYTF. CDR3 in DNA: TGTGCCAGCAGTTTGGGCAGACACTATGGCTACACCTTC.

The J gene is TRBJ2-2, the V gene TRBV6-2 or TRBV6-3; 13 nucleotides agree with TRBD2. J was trimmed by 4 bases and V by 10 bases; bases with no gene match: 6. This CDR3 spans 15 amino acids. The germline V gene encodes CDR1 MNHEY and CDR2 SVGEGT. CDR3 sequence (DNA): TGTGCCACCAGACTAGCGGGAGGCGTCACCGGGGAGCTGTTTTTT. This translates into CATRLAGGVTGELFF.

This clonotype was seen a few times. The CDR3: CSVEGWTGGAEAFF. The CDR3 DNA reads as TGCAGCGTTGAAGGGTGGACAGGGGGAGCTGAAGCTTTCTTT. The J gene is TRBJ1-1, the V gene TRBV29-1, with 10 bases that match TRBD1. This CDR3 contains 14 residues. J was trimmed by 6 bases and V by 1 base; bases with no gene match: 5. The germline gives CDR1 SQVTM, CDR2 ANQGSEA.

In this sample, this clonotype turned up a few times. V and J are TRBV6-1 and TRBJ1-5; D gene unclear. The CDR3 totals 15 residues. Trimming removed 6 bases from V and 0 bases from J, with 12 bases in between. Per the germline V gene, CDR1 is MNHNS and CDR2 is SASEGT. The CDR3 region is CASSPVDYSNQPQHF. CDR3 DNA: TGTGCCAGCAGCCCGGTGGATTATAGCAATCAGCCCCAGCATTTT.

This clonotype was counted ten times or more. V is TRBV29-1 and J is TRBJ2-2; a possible D gene is TRBD1 (6 bases). The germline V gene encodes CDR1 SQVTM and CDR2 ANQGSEA. Trimming left V 0 bases short and J 1 base short, with 12 bases between. The CDR3 is 16 amino acids. The CDR3 bases are TGCAGCGTTGAAGATCGAACAGGGAGGAACACCGGGGAGCTGTTTTTT. Translating gives CSVEDRTGRNTGELFF.

The chain employs TRBV20-1 and TRBJ2-3; D perhaps matches TRBD1 (5 bases). CDR1 and CDR2 from the germline V gene are DFQATT and SNEGSKA (reference sequence). V gave up 3 bases and J gave up 5 bases, with 18 bases separating them. The CDR3 is 15 residues long. The CDR3 here is CSASLPTGILDTQYF. The CDR3 DNA is TGCAGTGCTAGTCTTCCTACAGGAATTTTAGATACGCAGTATTTT.

The chain is built from TRBV20-1 and TRBJ2-3; D call uncertain. CDR3 size: 16 residues. Trimming left V 2 bases short and J 0 bases short, with 15 bases between. Germline-derived CDR1 and CDR2 are DFQATT and SNEGSKA (reference sequence). The chain's CDR3 is CSARTRSGVSTDTQYF. In DNA, the CDR3 is TGCAGTGCTAGAACCAGATCGGGTGTTAGCACAGATACGCAGTATTTT.

The rearrangement uses TRBV11-2 and TRBJ2-1, with unresolved D. With 5 bases removed from V and 3 bases from J, the gap between germline ends came to 14 bases. The CDR3 extends over 15 amino acids. Germline-derived CDR1 and CDR2 are SGHAT and FQNNGV. CDR3 in amino acids: CASSPLLRRYNEQFF. The CDR3 nucleotides are TGTGCCAGCAGCCCTCTCCTGCGCCGCTACAATGAGCAGTTCTTC.

This chain uses TRBV7-8 with TRBJ2-7, with unresolved D. CDR3 length: 14 residues. Trimming shortened V by 1 base and J by 2 bases, and 9 bases separated the two germline ends. The germline CDR1 and CDR2 sequences are SGHVS and FQNEAQ. The CDR3 DNA follows: TGTGCCAGCAGCTTAGTTATAGGGACCTACGAGCAGTACTTC. Protein sequence: CASSLVIGTYEQYF. Using reference TRBV7-8 and TRBJ2-7 for the parts outside the CDR3, the full variable domain is GAGVSQSPRYKVAKRGQDVALRCDPISGHVSLFWYQQALGQGPEFLTYFQNEAQLDKSGLPSDRFFAERPEGSVSTLKIQRTQQEDSAVYLCASSLVIGTYEQYFGPGTRLTVT.

This clonotype turned up a few times. The J gene is TRBJ1-1, the V gene TRBV21-1; the D call TRBD1 from the table was never checked on the DNA. TRBV21-1 is flagged as a pseudogene. There are 15 residues in the CDR3. CDR3 amino acids: CASSKGRGLGTEAFF. In nucleotides, the CDR3 is TGTGCCAGCAGCAAGGGACGGGGGCTGGGGACTGAAGCTTTCTTT.

This clonotype was seen a handful of times. V gene TRBV7-3 combines with J gene TRBJ2-1, with D perhaps TRBD1 (6 bases). V shed 5 bases and J shed 5 bases, with 10 bases lying between them. The CDR3 totals 13 residues. Germline assignment: CDR1 SGHTA and CDR2 FQGTGA. This chain's CDR3 is CASSPTGNNEQFF. DNA of the CDR3: TGTGCCAGCAGCCCTACAGGGAACAATGAGCAGTTCTTC. Supplemented by reference TRBV7-3 and TRBJ2-1, the full variable domain reads GAGVSQTPSNKVTEKGKYVELRCDPISGHTALYWYRQSLGQGPEFLIYFQGTGAADDSGLPNDRFFAVRPEGSVSTLKIQRTERGDSAVYLCASSPTGNNEQFFGPGTRLTVL.

This clonotype was picked up a small number of times. The chain links TRBV5-5 to TRBJ2-7; D is undetermined. CDR1 is SGHKS and CDR2 is YYEKEE in the germline V gene (reference sequence). With 5 bases removed from V and 0 bases from J, the gap between germline ends came to 24 bases. This CDR3 is built from 18 residues. CDR3 amino acids: CASRVRMLPFSSSYEQYF. DNA of the CDR3: TGTGCCAGCAGAGTCAGGATGTTGCCCTTTAGCTCCTCCTACGAGCAGTACTTC.